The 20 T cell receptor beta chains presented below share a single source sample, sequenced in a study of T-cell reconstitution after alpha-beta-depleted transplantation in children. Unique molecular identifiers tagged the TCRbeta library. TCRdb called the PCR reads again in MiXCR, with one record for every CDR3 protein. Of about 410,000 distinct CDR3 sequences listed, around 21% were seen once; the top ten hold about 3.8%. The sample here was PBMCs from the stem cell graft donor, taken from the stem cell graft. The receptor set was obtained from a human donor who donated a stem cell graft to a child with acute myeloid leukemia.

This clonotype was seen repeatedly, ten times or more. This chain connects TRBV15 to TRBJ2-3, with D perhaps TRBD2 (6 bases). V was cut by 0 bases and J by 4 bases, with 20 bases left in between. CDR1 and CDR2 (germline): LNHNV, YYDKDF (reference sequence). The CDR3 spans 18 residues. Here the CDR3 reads CATSRDSILAGSSDTQYF. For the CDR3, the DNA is TGTGCCACCAGCAGAGATAGTATATTGGCGGGATCGTCAGATACGCAGTATTTT.

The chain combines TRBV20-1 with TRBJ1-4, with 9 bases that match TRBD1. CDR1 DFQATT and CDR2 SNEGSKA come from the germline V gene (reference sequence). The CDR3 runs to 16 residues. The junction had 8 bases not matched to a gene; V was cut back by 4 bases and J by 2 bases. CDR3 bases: TGCAGTGCTACTGGACAGGGGATGGGCACTAATGAAAAACTGTTTTTT. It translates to CSATGQGMGTNEKLFF.

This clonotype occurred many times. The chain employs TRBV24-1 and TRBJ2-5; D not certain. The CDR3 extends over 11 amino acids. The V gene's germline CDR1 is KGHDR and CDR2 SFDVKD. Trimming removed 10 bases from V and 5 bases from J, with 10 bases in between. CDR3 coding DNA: TGTGCCACAGGAGTGGCGGAGACCCAGTACTTC. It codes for CATGVAETQYF.

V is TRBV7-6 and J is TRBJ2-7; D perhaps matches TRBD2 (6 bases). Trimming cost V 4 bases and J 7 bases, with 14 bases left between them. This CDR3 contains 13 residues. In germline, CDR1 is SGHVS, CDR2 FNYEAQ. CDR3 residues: CASSSGPEGEQYF. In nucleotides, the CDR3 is TGTGCCAGCAGCTCCGGGCCGGAGGGGGAGCAGTACTTC.

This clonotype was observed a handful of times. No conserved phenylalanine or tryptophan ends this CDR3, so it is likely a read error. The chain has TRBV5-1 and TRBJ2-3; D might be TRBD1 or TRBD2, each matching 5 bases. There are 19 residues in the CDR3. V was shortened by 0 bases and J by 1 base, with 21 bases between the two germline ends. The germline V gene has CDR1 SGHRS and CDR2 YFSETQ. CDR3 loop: CASSLAGLAYPGRTDTQYS. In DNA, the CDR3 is TGCGCCAGCAGCTTGGCAGGGCTAGCTTATCCAGGCCGCACAGATACGCAGTATTCT.

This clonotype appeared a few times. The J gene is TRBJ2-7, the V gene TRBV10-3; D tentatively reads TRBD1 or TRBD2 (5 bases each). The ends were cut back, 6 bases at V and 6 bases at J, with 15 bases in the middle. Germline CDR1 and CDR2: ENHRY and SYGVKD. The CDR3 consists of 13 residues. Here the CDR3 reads CAISAIGASEQYF. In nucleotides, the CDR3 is TGTGCCATCAGCGCTATCGGGGCTTCCGAGCAGTACTTC.

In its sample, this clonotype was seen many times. The CDR3 spells CASSSTGAGGGNEQFF. In DNA, the CDR3 is TGCGCCAGCAGCTCGACGGGGGCGGGAGGGGGTAATGAGCAGTTCTTC. This chain uses TRBV5-1 with TRBJ2-1; 9 bases fit TRBD2. Trimming at V came to 3 bases and at J to 7 bases, leaving 11 bases not matched to a gene. This CDR3 contains 16 residues. The germline CDR1 and CDR2 sequences are SGHRS and YFSETQ. Looking up the rest from reference TRBV5-1 and TRBJ2-1 gives the full variable domain: KAGVTQTPRYLIKTRGQQVTLSCSPISGHRSVSWYQQTPGQGLQFLFEYFSETQRNKGNFPGRFSGRQFSNSRSEMNVSTLELGDSALYLCASSSTGAGGGNEQFFGPGTRLTVL.

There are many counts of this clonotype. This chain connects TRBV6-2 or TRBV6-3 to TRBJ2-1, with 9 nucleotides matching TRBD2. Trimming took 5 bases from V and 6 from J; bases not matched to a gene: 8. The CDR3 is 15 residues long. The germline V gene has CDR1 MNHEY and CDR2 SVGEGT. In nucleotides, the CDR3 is TGTGCCAGCAGTGTTGAAGCGGGAGGATTCAATGAGCAGTTCTTC. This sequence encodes CASSVEAGGFNEQFF.

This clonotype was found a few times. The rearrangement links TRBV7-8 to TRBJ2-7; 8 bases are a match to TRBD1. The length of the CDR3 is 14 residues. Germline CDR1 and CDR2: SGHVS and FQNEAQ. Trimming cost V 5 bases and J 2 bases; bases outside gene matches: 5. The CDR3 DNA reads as TGTGCCAGCAGCCGACAGGGGCTACCCTACGAGCAGTACTTC. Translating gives CASSRQGLPYEQYF.

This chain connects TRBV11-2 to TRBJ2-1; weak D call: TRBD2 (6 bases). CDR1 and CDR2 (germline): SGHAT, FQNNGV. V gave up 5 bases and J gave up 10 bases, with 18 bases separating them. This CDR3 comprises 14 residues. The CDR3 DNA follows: TGTGCCAGCAGCGCTGCCTGGACTACGGCGGAGCAGTTCTTC. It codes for CASSAAWTTAEQFF.

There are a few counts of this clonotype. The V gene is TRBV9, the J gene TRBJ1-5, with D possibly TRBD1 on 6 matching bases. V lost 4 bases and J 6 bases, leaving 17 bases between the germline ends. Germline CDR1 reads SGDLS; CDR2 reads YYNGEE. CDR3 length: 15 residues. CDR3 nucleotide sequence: TGTGCCAGCAGCCCGGGACAAACTAAAGGTCAGCCCCAGCATTTT. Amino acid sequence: CASSPGQTKGQPQHF.

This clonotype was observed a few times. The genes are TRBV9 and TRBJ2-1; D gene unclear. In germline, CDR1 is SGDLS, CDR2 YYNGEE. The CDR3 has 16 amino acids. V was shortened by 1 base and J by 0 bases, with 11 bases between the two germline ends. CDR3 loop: CASSVSISSSYNEQFF. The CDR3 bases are TGTGCCAGCAGCGTATCTATCTCTAGCTCCTACAATGAGCAGTTCTTC.

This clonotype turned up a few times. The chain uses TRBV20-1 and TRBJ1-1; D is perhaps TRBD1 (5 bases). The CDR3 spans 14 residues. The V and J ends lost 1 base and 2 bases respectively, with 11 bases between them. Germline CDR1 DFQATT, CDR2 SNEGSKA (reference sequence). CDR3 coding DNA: TGCAGTGCTAGAGGGGGGGGTGACAACACTGAAGCTTTCTTT. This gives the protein CSARGGGDNTEAFF.

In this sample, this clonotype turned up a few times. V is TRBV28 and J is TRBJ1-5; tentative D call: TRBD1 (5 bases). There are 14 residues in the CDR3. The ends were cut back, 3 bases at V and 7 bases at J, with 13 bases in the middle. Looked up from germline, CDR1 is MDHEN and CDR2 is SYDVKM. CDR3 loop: CASSFMGQGQPQHF. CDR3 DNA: TGTGCCAGCAGTTTTATGGGTCAGGGACAGCCCCAGCATTTT.

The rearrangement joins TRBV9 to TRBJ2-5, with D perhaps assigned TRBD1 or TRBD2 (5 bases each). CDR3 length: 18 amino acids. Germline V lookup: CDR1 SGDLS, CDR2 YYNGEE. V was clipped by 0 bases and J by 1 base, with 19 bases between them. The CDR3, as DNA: TGTGCCAGCAGCGTAGCTACTGGGTTCCGGGACGGCCAAGAGACCCAGTACTTC. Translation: CASSVATGFRDGQETQYF. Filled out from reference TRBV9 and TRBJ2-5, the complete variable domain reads DSGVTQTPKHLITATGQRVTLRCSPRSGDLSVYWYQQSLDQGLQFLIQYYNGEERAKGNILERFSAQQFPDLHSELNLSSLELGDSALYFCASSVATGFRDGQETQYFGPGTRLLVL.

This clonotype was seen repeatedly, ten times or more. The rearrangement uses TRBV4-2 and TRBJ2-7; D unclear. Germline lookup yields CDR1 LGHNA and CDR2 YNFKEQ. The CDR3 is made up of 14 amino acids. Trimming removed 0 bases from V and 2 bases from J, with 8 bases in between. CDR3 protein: CASSQEALTYEQYF. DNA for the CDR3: TGTGCCAGCAGCCAAGAAGCACTAACCTACGAGCAGTACTTC.

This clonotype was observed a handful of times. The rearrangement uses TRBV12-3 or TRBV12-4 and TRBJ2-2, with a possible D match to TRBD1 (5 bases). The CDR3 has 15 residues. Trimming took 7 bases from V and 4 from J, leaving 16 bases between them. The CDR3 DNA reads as TGTGCCAGCACTCAAGAAGGGGCGCTCACCGGGGAGCTGTTTTTT. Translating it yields CASTQEGALTGELFF.

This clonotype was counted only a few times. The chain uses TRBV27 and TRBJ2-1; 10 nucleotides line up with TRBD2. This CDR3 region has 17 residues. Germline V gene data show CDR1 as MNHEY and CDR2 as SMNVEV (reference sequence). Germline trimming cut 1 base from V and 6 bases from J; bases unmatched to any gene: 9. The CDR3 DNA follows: TGTGCCAGCAGTTTATTGAGCCCTAGCGGGAGTGTCAATGAGCAGTTCTTC. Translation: CASSLLSPSGSVNEQFF.

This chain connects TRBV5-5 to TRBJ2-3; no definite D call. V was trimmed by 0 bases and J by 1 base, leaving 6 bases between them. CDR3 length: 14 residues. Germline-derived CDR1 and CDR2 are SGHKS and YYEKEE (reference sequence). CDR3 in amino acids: CASSLAVGTDTQYF. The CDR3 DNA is TGTGCCAGCAGCTTGGCAGTGGGCACAGATACGCAGTATTTT. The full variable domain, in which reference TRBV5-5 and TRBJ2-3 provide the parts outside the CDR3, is DAGVTQSPTHLIKTRGQQVTLRCSPISGHKSVSWYQQVLGQGPQFIFQYYEKEERGRGNFPDRFSARQFPNYSSELNVNALLLGDSALYLCASSLAVGTDTQYFGPGTRLTVL.

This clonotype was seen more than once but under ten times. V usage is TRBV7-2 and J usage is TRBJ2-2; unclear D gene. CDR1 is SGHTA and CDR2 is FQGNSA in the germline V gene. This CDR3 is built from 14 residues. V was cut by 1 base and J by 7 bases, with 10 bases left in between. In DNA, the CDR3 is TGTGCCAGCAGCTTAGACTCCTTTGGCGGGGAGCTGTTTTTT. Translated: CASSLDSFGGELFF.